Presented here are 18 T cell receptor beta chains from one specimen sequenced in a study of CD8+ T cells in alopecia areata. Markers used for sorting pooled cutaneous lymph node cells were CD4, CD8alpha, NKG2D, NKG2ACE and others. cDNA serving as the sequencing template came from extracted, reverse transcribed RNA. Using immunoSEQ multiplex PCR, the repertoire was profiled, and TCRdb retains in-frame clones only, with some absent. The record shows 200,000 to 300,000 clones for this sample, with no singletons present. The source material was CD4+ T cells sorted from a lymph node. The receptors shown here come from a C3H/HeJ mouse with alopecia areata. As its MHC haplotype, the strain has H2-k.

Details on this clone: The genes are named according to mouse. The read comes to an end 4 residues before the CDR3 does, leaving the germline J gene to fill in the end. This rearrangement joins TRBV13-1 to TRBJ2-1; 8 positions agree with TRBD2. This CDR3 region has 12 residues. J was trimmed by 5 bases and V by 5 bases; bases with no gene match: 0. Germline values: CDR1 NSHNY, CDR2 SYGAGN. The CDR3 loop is CASRLGDAEQFF. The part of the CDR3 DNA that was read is TGTGCCAGCAGACTGGGGGATGCT.

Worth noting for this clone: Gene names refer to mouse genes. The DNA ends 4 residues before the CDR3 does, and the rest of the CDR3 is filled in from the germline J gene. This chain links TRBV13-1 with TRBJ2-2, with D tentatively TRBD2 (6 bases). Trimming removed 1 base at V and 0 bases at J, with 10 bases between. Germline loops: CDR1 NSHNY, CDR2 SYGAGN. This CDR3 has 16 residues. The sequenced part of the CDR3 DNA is TGTGCCAGCAGTGATTATGGGGGAGCAAACACCGGG. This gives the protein CASSDYGGANTG. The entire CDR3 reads CASSDYGGANTGQLYF.

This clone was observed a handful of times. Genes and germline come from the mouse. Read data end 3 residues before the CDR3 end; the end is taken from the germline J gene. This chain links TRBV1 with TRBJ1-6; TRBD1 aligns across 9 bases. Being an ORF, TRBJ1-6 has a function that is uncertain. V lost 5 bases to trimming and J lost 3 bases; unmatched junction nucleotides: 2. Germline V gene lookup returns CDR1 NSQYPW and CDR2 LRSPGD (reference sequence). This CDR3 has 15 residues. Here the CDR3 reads CTCSQDRGYNSPLYF. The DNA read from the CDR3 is TGCACCTGCAGTCAGGACAGGGGCTATAATTCGCCC.

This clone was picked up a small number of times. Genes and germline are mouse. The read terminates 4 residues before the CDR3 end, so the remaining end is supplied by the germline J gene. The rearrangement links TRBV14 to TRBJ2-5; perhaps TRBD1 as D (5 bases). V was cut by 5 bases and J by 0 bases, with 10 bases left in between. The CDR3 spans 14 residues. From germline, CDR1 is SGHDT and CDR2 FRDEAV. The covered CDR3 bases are TGTGCCAGCAGATTTGACAGTAACCAAGAC. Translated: CASRFDSNQD. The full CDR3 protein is CASRFDSNQDTQYF.

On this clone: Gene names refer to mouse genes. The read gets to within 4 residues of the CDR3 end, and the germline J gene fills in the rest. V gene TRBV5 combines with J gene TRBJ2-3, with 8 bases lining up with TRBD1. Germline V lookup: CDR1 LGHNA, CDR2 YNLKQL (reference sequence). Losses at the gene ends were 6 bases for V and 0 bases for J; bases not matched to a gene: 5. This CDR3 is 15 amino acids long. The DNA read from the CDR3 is TGTGCCAGCAGTCGACAGGGGTTTAGTGCAGAA. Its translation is CASSRQGFSAE. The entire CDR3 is CASSRQGFSAETLYF.

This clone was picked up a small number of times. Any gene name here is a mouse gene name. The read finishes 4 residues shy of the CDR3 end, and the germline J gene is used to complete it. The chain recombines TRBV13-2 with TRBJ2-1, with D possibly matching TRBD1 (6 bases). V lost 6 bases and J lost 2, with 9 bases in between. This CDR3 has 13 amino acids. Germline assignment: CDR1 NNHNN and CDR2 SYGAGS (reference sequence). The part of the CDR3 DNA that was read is TGTGCCAGCGCCGGACAGTACTATGCT. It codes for CASAGQYYA. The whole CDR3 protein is CASAGQYYAEQFF.

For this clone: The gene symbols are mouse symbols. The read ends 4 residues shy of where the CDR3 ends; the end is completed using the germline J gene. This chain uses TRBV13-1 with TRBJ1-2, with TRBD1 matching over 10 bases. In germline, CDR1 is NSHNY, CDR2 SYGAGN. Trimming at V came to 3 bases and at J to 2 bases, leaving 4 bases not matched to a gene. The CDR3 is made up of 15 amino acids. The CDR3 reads CASSVPGQGNSDYTF. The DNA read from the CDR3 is TGTGCCAGCAGTGTTCCGGGACAGGGGAACTCC.

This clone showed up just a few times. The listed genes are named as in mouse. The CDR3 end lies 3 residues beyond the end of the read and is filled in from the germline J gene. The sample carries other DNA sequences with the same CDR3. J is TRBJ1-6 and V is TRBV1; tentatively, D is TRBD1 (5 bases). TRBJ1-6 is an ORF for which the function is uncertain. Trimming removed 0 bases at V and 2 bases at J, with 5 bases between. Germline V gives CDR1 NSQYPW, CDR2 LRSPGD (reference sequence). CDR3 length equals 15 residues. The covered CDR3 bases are TGCACCTGCAGTGCAGAGGGGGCCTATAATTCGCCC. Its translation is CTCSAEGAYNSP. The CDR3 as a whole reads CTCSAEGAYNSPLYF.

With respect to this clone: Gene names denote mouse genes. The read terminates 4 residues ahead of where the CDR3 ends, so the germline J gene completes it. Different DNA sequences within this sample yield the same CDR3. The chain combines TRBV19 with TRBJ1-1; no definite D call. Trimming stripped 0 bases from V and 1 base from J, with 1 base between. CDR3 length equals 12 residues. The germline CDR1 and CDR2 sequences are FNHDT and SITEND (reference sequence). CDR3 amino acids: CASSIGNTEVFF. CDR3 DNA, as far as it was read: TGTGCCAGCAGTATAGGGAACACA.

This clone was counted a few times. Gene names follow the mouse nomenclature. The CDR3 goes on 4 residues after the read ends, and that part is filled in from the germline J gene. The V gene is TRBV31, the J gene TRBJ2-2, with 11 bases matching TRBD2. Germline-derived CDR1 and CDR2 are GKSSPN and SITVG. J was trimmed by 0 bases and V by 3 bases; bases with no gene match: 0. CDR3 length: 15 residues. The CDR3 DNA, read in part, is TGTGCCTGGAGGGACTGGGGGGCAAACACCGGG. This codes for CAWRDWGANTG. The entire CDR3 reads CAWRDWGANTGQLYF.

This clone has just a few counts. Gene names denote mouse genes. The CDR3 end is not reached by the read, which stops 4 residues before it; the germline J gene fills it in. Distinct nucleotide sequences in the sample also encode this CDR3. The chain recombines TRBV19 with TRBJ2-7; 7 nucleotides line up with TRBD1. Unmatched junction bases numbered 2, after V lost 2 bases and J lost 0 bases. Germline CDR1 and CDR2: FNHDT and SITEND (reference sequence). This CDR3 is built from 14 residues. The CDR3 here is CASSMPGGSYEQYF. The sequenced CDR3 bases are TGTGCCAGCAGTATGCCAGGGGGCTCCTAT.

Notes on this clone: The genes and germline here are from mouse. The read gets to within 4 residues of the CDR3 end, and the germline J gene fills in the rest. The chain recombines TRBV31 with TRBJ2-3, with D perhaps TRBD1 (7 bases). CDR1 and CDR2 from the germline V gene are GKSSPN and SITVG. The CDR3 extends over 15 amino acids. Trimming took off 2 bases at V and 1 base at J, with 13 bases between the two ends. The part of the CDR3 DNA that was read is TGTGCCTGGAGTTTCCGAGGGGGCGGTGCAGAA. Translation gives CAWSFRGGGAE. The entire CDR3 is CAWSFRGGGAETLYF.

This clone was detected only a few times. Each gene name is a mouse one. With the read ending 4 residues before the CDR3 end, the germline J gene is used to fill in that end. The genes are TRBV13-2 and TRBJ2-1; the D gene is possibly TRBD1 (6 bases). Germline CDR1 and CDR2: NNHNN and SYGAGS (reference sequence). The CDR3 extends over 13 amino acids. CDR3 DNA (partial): TGTGCCAGCGGTGATGAGAGGGGGACT. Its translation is CASGDERGT. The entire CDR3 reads CASGDERGTEQFF.

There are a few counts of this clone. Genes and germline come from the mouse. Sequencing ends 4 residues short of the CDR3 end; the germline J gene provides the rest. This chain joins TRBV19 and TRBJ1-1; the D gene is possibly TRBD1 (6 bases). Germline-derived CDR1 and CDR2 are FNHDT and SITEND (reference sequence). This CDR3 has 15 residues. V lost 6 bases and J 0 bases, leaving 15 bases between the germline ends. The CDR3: CASIKGTNANTEVFF. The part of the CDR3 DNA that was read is TGTGCCAGCATCAAAGGGACAAATGCAAACACA.

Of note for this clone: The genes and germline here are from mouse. Incomplete CDR3 DNA: TGCACCTGCAGTGCAGATTTTGGGGTTTATGCT. Amino acids: CTCSADFGVYA. The CDR3 in full is CTCSADFGVYAEQFF. The chain recombines TRBV1 with TRBJ2-1; a possible D gene is TRBD2 (5 bases). Read sequence stops 4 residues before the CDR3 end, and the germline J gene provides the missing end. Per germline, CDR1 NSQYPW and CDR2 LRSPGD (reference sequence). V lost 0 bases, J lost 4 bases, and 10 bases lay in between. The CDR3 totals 15 residues.

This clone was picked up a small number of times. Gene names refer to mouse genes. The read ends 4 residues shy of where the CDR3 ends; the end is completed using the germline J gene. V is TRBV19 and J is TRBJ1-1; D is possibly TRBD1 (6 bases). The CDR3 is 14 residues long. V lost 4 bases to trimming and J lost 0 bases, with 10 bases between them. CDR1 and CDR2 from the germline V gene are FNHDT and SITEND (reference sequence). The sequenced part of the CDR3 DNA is TGTGCCAGCAGTTCCGGGACATCAAACACA. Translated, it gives CASSSGTSNT. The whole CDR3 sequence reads CASSSGTSNTEVFF.

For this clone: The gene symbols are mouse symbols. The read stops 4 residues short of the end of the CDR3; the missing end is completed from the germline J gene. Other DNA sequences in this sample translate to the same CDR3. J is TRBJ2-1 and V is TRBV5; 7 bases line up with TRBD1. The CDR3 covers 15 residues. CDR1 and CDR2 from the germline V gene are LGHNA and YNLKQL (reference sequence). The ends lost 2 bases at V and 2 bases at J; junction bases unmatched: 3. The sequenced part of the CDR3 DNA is TGTGCCAGCAGCCAAACCGGGACAGACTATGCT. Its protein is CASSQTGTDYA. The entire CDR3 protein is CASSQTGTDYAEQFF.

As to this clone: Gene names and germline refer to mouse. CDR3: CASRGTVNTGQLYF. The covered CDR3 bases are TGTGCCAGCAGAGGGACAGTAAACACCGGG. The V and J genes are TRBV13-3 and TRBJ2-2, with 7 nucleotides matching TRBD1. The read ends 4 residues early relative to the CDR3; the germline J gene fills the gap. Germline V gene lookup returns CDR1 NNHDY and CDR2 SYVADS. Trimming took 5 bases from V and 1 from J; bases not matched to a gene: 2. The length of the CDR3 is 14 residues.